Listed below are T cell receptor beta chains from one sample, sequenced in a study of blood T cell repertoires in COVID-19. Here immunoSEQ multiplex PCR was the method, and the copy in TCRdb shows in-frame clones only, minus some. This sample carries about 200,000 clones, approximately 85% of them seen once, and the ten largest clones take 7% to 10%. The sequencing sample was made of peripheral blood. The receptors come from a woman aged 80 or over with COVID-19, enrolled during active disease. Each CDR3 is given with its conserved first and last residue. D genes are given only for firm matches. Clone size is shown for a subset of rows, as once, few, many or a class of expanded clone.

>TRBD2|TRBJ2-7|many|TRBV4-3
TGCGCCAGCAGCCATTTAGCGGGAGAAACCAGGTACGAGCAGTACTTC
CASSHLAGETRYEQYF
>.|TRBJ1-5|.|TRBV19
TGTGCCAGTAGTATGGCGGGGGGAAAGCCCCAGCATTTT
CASSMAGGKPQHF
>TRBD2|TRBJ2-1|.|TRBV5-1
TGCGCCAGCAGCTTGGAAGCGGGGGTACAGGAGCAGTTCTTC
CASSLEAGVQEQFF
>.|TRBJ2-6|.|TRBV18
TGTGCCAGCTCAGCGACAGGATCTGGGGCCAACGTCCTGACTTTC
CASSATGSGANVLTF
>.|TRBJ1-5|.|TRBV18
TGTGCCAGCTCACAACTCAGGGCTGCTATTCAGCCCCAGCATTTT
CASSQLRAAIQPQHF
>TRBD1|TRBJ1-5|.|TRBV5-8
TGTGCCAGCAGCCCCTACAGGGACAGGCGGAATCAGCCCCAGCATTTT
CASSPYRDRRNQPQHF
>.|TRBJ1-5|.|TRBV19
TGTGCCAGTAGTAAAGGGGTGACAGGTTCTAATCAGCCCCAGCATTTT
CASSKGVTGSNQPQHF
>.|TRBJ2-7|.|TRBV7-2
TGTGCCAGCAGCCCCCTGGGGCCTTACGAGCAGTACTTC
CASSPLGPYEQYF
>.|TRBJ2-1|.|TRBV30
TGTGCCTGGAGTCTTCTACATACCAGGGATGAGCAGTTCTTC
CAWSLLHTRDEQFF
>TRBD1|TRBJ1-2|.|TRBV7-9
TGTGCCAGCAGCTTACCCCAGGGGGCCAACTATGGCTACACCTTC
CASSLPQGANYGYTF
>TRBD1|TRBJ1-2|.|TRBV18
TGTGCCAGCTCATCTGGAGGAAGGGGGCTAACAGGATTTAACTATGGCTACACCTTC
CASSSGGRGLTGFNYGYTF
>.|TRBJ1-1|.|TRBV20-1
TGCAGTGCTAGCCAACGAGGGGAAGCTTTCTTT
CSASQRGEAFF
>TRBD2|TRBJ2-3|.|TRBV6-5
TGTGCCAGCAGTCCCACGGGAGGGGGCACAGATACGCAGTATTTT
CASSPTGGGTDTQYF
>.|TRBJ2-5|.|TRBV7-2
TGTGCCAGCAGCTATTTCCCAGGGGTCGAGCAAGAGACCCAGTACTTC
CASSYFPGVEQETQYF
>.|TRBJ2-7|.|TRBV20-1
TGCAGTGCTAGTAGGGGGATTGATATGGGGCAGTACTTC
CSASRGIDMGQYF
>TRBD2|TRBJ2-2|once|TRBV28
TGTGCCAGCAGTTTATACCCTAGCGGGAGTAAGCCGGCCGGGGAGCTGTTTTTT
CASSLYPSGSKPAGELFF
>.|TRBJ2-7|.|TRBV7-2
TGTGCCAGCAGCCCCCCTCTAGCGCACTACGAGCAGTACTTC
CASSPPLAHYEQYF
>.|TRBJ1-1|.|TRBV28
TGTGCCAGCAAGGTCCTTCAGGGGAACACTGAAGCTTTCTTT
CASKVLQGNTEAFF
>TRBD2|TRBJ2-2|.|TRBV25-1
TGTGCCAGCAGCCGAGCTAGCGGGGCTCCCGGGGAGCTGTTTTTT
CASSRASGAPGELFF
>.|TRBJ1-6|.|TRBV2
TGTGCCAGCAGTGTCGAGAGCCATTCACCCCTCCACTTT
CASSVESHSPLHF
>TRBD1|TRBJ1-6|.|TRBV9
TGTGCCAGCAGCCCCGACAGGGGGTATTCACCCCTCCACTTT
CASSPDRGYSPLHF
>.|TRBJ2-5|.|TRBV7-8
TGTGCCAGCAGCGACACAGGCCCCTTAGGGACCCAGTACTTC
CASSDTGPLGTQYF
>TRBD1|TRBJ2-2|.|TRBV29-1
TGCAGCGTAACCGGGACAGGACTTTATAGCGGGGAGCTGTTTTTT
CSVTGTGLYSGELFF
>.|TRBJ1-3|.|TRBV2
TGTGCCAGCAGTGATAACTCTGGAAACACCATATATTTT
CASSDNSGNTIYF
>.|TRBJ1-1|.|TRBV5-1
TGCGCCAGCAGCTTGACAGGGTCTGCGGTCACTGAAGCTTTCTTT
CASSLTGSAVTEAFF
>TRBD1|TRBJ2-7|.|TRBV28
TGTGCCAGCACCCCGACAGGGACCTTTCCCGAGCAGTACTTC
CASTPTGTFPEQYF
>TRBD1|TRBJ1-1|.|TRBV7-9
TGTGCCAGCAGCCCTCAGACAGGGGTCCTCACTGAAGCTTTCTTT
CASSPQTGVLTEAFF
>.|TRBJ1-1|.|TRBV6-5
TGTGCCAGCAGTTATTCTCGGAACACTGAAGCTTTCTTT
CASSYSRNTEAFF
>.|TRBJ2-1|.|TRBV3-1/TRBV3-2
TGTGCCAGCAGTCCTCTCGGTCGTTCCTACAATGAGCAGTTCTTC
CASSPLGRSYNEQFF
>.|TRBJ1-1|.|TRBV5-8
TGTGCCAGCAGCTTGAAGAGCATGAACACTGAAGCTTTCTTT
CASSLKSMNTEAFF
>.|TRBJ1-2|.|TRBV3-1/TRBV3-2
TGTGCCAGCAGCCGAGGGGACACCCATGGCTACACCTTC
CASSRGDTHGYTF
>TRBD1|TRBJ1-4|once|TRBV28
TGTGCCAGCAGCTGGGACAGTAATGAAAAACTGTTTTTT
CASSWDSNEKLFF
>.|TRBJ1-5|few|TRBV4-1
TGCGCCAGCAGCCAAGATATAGGGAGGTTCCAGCATTTT
CASSQDIGRFQHF
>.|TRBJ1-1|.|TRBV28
TGTGCCACCGAAACGGACCGCGGGACTGAAGCTTTCTTT
CATETDRGTEAFF
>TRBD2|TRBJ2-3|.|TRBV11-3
TGTGCCAGCAGCTTAATGGGGGAGCGGGGGAGGGCAGATACGCAGTATTTT
CASSLMGERGRADTQYF
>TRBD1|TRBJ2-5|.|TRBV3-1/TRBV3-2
TGTGCCAGCAGCCAATCGGGACAGGGACATCAAGAGACCCAGTACTTC
CASSQSGQGHQETQYF
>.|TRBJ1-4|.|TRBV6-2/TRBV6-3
TGTGCCAGCAGTTCCGATTACGGGGTTGAAAAACTGTTTTTT
CASSSDYGVEKLFF
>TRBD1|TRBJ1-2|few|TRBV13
TGTGCCAGCAGCCGAACCAGGACAGGCCACATAGCTAACTATGGCTACACCTTC
CASSRTRTGHIANYGYTF
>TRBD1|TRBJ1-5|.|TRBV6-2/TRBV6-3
TGTGCCAGCAGTGACCGGGACAGGGGTCCCCTTAGGGGCAATCAGCCCCAGCATTTT
CASSDRDRGPLRGNQPQHF
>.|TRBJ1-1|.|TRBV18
TGTGCCAGCTCAAAAGAGGGGGGGATGAACACTGAAGCTTTCTTT
CASSKEGGMNTEAFF
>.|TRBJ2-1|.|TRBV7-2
TGTGCCAGCAGCGGCAGCGGGTCCTCCTACAATGAGCAGTTCTTC
CASSGSGSSYNEQFF
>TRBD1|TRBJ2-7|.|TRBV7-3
TGTGCCAGCAGCTCGAAACAGGGGACGGAACAGTACTTC
CASSSKQGTEQYF
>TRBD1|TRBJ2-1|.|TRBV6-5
TGTGCCAGCAGTCGACAGGGGTGGTTGGATGAGCAGTTCTTC
CASSRQGWLDEQFF
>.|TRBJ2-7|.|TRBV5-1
TGCGCCAGCAGCTTGGTTGGCGGAACCGCTGTGCCCTACGAGCAGTACTTC
CASSLVGGTAVPYEQYF
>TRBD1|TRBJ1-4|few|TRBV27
TGTGCCAGCAGTTTTAGGGACAGGGGGAGAGAAAAACTGTTTTTT
CASSFRDRGREKLFF
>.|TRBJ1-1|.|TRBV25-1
TGTGCCAGCAGTGCGGACATTCCGAACACTGAAGCTTTCTTT
CASSADIPNTEAFF
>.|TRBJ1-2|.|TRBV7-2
TGTGCCAGCAGCCCCCGACAACAGGGTTATGGCTACACCTTC
CASSPRQQGYGYTF
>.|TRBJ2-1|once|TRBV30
TGTGCCTGGACCCCCCGCGGGAAGAATGAGCAGTTCTTC
CAWTPRGKNEQFF
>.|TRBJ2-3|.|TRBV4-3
TGCGCCAGCAGCCAAGATTCCGCTAGAACTCCTACAGATACGCAGTATTTT
CASSQDSARTPTDTQYF
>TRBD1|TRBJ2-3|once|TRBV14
TGTGCCAGCAGCCCTCGGACAGGGCGTAACACAGATACGCAGTATTTT
CASSPRTGRNTDTQYF
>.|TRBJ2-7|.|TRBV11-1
TGTGCCAGCAGCTTAACCATAGGAGGCCTCGAGCAGTACTTC
CASSLTIGGLEQYF
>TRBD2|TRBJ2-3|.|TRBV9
TGTGCCAGCAGCGAGAGGAGCGGGGGTCTCACAGATACGCAGTATTTT
CASSERSGGLTDTQYF
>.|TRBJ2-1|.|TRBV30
TGTGCCCGTCGGGCGAACGGGGATGAGCAGTTCTTC
CARRANGDEQFF